This TCR beta chain is from a study of blood T cell repertoires in COVID-19. As for the study in general: The analysed material was cDNA or gDNA that came from T cells, B-cell-depleted T cells, or PBMCs.

In terms of age and location, participants ranged from roughly 18 to 90 years and lived in about 25 US areas. Participants' reported clinical history set cohort assignment. CDR1 is DFQATT, CDR2 SNEGSKA, per germline (reference sequence). V trimming: 3 bases; J trimming: 5 bases; junction bases outside the gene matches: 8. The CDR3 loop spans 15 amino acids. As originally analysed: Researchers report that nucleated cell counts were estimated from reference gene primer amplification. Some clones are missing from TCRdb's copy, which holds only in-frame ones; the method was immunoSEQ multiplex PCR. For V, J and clone size, that table is used; D and trimming come from the DNA. The top ten hold about 2.7% of the sample, which has roughly 260,000 clones, approximately 86% seen once.

Source material: PBMCs or T cells enriched from blood (not recorded which). This TCR came from a woman between 18 and 29 years old who had recovered from COVID-19. The chain has TRBV20-1 and TRBJ2-2; 8 nucleotides line up with TRBD2. CDR3 loop: CSASGAGAGTGELFF. DNA of the CDR3: TGCAGTGCTAGTGGAGCGGGAGCGGGGACCGGGGAGCTGTTTTTT.